This T cell receptor (beta chain) was obtained from a study of patients and donors after allogeneic stem cell transplantation (dated by TCRdb to about 2020). At the junction V is shortened by 2 bases and J by 16 bases; bases outside the gene matches: 11. The germline V gene encodes CDR1 SQVTM and CDR2 ANQGSEA. The CDR3 sequence holds 12 residues, the cysteine and phenylalanine included. The sequence is cut down to CDR3 DNA, 36 bases in frame from base 1. The library was generated by RT-PCR. The instrument was a NextSeq 550. The public sequencing data were trimmed at Q25 with fastp and processed into clonotypes with MiXCR by TCRdb, which kept only in-frame beta chains. Every entry covers one CDR3 protein and lists the most common genes and DNA from its rows. For this sample there are about 230,000 distinct CDR3 sequences; roughly 13% appear just once. 11% of the sample belongs to the ten largest clones.

As regards this clonotype: Its target antigen remains unknown. No clone much larger than this one lies a single base away; base qualities are absent.

The sequence is built from TRBV29-1 and TRBJ1-5; 7 middle bases align to TRBD1. The clonotype comes from a human donor who was either an allogeneic HSCT recipient or a stem cell or donor lymphocyte infusion donor (not recorded which). It is not recorded whose cells these are; they may come from a transplant donor. The sequenced sample was blood, either unsorted or a sorted T cell fraction (not recorded which). The CDR3 protein: CSVELARGGRHF. In nucleotides, the sequence is TGCAGCGTTGAATTGGCCAGGGGGGGACGTCATTTT.